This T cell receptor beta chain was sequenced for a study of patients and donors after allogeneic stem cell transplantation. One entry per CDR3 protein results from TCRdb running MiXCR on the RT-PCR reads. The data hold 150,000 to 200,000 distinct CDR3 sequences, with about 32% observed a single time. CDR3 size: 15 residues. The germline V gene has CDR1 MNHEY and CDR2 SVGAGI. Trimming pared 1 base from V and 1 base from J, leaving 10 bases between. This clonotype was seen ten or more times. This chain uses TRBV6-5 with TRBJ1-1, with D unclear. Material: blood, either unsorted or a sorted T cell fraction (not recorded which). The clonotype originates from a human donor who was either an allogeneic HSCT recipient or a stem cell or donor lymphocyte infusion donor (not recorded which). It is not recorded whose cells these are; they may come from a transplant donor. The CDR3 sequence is CASSYYDSTNTEAFF. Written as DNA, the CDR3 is TGTGCCAGCAGTTACTACGACTCGACGAACACTGAAGCTTTCTTT.